This T cell receptor beta chain was captured in a study of CD8+ T cells in alopecia areata. For the study at large: Twice daily, treated patients received 5 to 10 mg of oral tofacitinib.

Germline CDR1 MNHNS, CDR2 SASEGT. Trimming stripped 3 bases from V and 7 bases from J, with 16 bases between. The CDR3 runs 16 residues. As the sequencing template, cDNA was produced by extracting RNA and reverse transcribing it. Only in-frame clones appear in the TCRdb table, and some are missing; sequencing was by immunoSEQ multiplex PCR. The table has a few hundred thousand clones, 67% seen once; the top ten hold 0.95% to 1.5%. This chain links TRBV6-1 with TRBJ1-6; no firm D call. This clonotype was sampled from a human donor with alopecia areata. The specimen was CD4+ T cells sorted from blood, collected at week 0. CDR3 region: CASSDWSGVGNSPLHF. In DNA form, the CDR3 reads TGTGCCAGCAGTGACTGGAGTGGGGTCGGAAATTCACCCCTCCACTTT.